Sequencing of this T cell receptor (beta chain) was carried out in a study of blood T cell repertoires in COVID-19. Study-level information: Samples representing acute and convalescent COVID-19 were sourced from the United States, Italy and Spain. PBMCs, B-cell-depleted T cells, or T cells were the source of the cDNA or gDNA that made up the material.

Original data processing: Reference gene primer amplification gave nucleated cell count estimates. Here immunoSEQ multiplex PCR was the method, and the copy in TCRdb shows in-frame clones only, minus some. D and trimming were read from the DNA, whereas the V and J calls and clone size are those reported in that table. This table holds around 320,000 clones, roughly 85% found once. The CDR3 covers 15 residues. After removal of 6 bases from V and 0 bases from J, the junction contained 5 bases not matched to a gene. CDR1 is ENHRY and CDR2 is SYGVKD in the germline V gene. The source material was peripheral blood. This clonotype was sampled from a human donor in a cohort sampled during active COVID-19. The chain uses TRBV10-3 and TRBJ2-1; 7 positions match TRBD2. CDR3 DNA sequence: TGTGCCATCAGGACGGGGGGTACCTCCTACAATGAGCAGTTCTTC. Its translation: CAIRTGGTSYNEQFF.